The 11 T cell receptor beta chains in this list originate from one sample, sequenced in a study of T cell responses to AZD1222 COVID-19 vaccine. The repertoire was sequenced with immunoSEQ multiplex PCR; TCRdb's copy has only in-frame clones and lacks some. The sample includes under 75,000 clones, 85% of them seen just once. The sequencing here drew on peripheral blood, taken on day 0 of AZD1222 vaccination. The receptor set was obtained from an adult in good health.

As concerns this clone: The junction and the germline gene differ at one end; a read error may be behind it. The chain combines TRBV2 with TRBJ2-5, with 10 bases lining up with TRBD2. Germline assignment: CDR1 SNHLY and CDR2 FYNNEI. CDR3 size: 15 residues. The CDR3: CARSEQRGGGETQYF. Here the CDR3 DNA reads TGTGCCCGCAGTGAGCAGCGGGGGGGCGGGGAGACCCAGTACTTC.

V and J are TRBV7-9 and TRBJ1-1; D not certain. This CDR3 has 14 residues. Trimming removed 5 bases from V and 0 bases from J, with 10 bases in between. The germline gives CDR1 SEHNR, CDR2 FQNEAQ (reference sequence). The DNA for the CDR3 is TGTGCCAGCAGCCCTGGCGCCCTGAACACTGAAGCTTTCTTT. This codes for CASSPGALNTEAFF.

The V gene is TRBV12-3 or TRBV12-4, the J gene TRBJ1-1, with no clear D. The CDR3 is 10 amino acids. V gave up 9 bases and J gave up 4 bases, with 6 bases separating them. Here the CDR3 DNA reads TGTGCCAGTTCGTCCACTGAAGCTTTCTTT. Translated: CASSSTEAFF.

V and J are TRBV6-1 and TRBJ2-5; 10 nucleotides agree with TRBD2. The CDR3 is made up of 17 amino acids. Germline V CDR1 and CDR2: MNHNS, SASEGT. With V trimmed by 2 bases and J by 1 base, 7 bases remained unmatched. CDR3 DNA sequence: TGTGCCAGCAGTGAAACAAGCGGGAGGGCCCCCCAAGAGACCCAGTACTTC. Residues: CASSETSGRAPQETQYF.

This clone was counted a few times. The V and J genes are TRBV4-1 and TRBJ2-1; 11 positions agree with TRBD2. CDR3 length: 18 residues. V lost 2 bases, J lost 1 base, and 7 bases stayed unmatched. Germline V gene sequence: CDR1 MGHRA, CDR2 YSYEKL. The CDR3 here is CASSQPYSGRGSYNEQFF. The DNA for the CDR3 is TGCGCCAGCAGCCAACCCTATAGCGGGAGGGGGTCCTACAATGAGCAGTTCTTC.

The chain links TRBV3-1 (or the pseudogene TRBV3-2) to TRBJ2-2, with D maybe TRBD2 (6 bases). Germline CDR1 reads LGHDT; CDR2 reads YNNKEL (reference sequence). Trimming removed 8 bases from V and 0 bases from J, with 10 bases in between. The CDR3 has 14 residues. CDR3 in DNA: TGTGCCAGCTCGGGAGCTACGAACACCGGGGAGCTGTTTTTT. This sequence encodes CASSGATNTGELFF.

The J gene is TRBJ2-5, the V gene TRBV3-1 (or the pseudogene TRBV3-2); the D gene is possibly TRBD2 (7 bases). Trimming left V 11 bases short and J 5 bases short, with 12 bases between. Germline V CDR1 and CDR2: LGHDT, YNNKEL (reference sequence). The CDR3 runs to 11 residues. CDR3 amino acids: CASGGRETQYF. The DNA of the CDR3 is TGTGCCTCCGGGGGGCGCGAGACCCAGTACTTC.

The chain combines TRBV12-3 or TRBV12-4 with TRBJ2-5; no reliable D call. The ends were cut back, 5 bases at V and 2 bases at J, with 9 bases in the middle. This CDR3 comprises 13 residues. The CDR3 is CASSPKHQETQYF. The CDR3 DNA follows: TGTGCCAGCAGTCCTAAGCATCAAGAGACCCAGTACTTC.

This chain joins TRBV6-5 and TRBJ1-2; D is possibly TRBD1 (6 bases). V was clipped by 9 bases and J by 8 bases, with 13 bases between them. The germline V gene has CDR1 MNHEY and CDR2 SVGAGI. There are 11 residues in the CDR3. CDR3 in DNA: TGTGCCAGTACACAGGGCAGAGGCTACACCTTC. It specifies CASTQGRGYTF.

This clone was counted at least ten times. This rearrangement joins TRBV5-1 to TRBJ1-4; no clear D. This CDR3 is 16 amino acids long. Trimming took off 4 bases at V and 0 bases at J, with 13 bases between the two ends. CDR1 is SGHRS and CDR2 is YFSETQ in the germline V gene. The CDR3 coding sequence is TGCGCCAGCAGCACGGACCCCAGTGCAACTAATGAAAAACTGTTTTTT. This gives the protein CASSTDPSATNEKLFF.

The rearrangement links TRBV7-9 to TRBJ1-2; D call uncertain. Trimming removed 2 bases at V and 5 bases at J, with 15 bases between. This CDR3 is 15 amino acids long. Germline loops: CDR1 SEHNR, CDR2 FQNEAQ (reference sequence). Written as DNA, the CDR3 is TGTGCCAGCAGCTTACTCTCCCGCGCGGGTTATGGCTACACCTTC. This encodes CASSLLSRAGYGYTF.